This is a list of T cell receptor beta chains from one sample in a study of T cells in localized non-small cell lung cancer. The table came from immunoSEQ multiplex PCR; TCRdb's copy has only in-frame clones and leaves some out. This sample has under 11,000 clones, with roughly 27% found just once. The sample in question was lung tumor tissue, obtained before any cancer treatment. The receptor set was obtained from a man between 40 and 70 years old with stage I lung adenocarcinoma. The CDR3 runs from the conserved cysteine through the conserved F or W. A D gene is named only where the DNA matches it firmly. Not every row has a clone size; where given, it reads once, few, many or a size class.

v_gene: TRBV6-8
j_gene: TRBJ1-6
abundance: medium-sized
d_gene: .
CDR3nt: TGTGCCAGCAGTTACGATCGGGGGCGCGATTCACCCCTCCACTTT
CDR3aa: CASSYDRGRDSPLHF

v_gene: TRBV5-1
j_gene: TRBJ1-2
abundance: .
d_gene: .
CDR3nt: TGCGCCAGCACCCTCGGGGGAGGAGAAGGGGGCTACACCTTC
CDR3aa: CASTLGGGEGGYTF

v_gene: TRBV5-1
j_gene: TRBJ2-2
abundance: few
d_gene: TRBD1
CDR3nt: TGCGCCAGCAGCTTGTCTGGGACAGGCTACACCGGGGAGCTGTTTTTT
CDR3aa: CASSLSGTGYTGELFF

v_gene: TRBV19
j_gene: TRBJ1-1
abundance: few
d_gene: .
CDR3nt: TGTGCCAGTAGTATGTATACAAGGGCGAACACTGAAGCTTTCTTT
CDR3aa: CASSMYTRANTEAFF

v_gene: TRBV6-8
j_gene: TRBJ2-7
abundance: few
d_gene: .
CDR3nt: TGTGCCATCAGACGTACCCCGGGACTGAGCTCCTACGAGCAGTACTTC
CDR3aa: CAIRRTPGLSSYEQYF

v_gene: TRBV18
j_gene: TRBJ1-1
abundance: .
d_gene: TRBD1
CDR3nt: TGTGCCAGCTCATGGGACAGGGCCACTGAAGCTTTCTTT
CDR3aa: CASSWDRATEAFF

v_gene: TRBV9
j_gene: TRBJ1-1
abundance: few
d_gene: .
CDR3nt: TGTGCCAGCAGCGTAGTGGGAGGTAACACTGAAGCTTTCTTT
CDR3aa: CASSVVGGNTEAFF

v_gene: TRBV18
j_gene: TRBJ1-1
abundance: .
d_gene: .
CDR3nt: TGTGCCAGCTCACCCCTTGATGGGGGCAAGAACACTGAAGCTTTCTTT
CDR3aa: CASSPLDGGKNTEAFF

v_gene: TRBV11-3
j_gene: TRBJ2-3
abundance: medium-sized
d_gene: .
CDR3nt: TGTGCCAGCAGCTACTTGTCGGGGCACCCCACAGATACGCAGTATTTT
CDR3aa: CASSYLSGHPTDTQYF

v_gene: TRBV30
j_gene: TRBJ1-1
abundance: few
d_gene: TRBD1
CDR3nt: TGTGCCTGGAGTCTAGACAGGGGTAATGAAGCTTTCTTT
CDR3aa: CAWSLDRGNEAFF

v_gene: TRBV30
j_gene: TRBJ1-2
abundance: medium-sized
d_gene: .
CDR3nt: TGTGCCTGGAGTGTAAATAGGAGGGAGGACTACACCTTC
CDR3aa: CAWSVNRREDYTF

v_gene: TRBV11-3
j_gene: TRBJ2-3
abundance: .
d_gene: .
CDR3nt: TGTGCCAGCAGCCCCTCAACCAGGGCCTGGCAAGATACGCAGTATTTT
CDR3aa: CASSPSTRAWQDTQYF

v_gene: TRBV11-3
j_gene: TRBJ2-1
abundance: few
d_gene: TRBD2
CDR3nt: TGTGCCAGCAGCGGGGAGGGATACGGTAATGAGCAGTTCTTC
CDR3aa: CASSGEGYGNEQFF

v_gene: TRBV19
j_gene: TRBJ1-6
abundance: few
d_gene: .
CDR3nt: TGTGCCAGTAGTCCCGGATCATATTCACCCCTCCACTTT
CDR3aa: CASSPGSYSPLHF

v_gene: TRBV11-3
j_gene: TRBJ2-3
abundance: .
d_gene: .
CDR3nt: TGTGCCAGCAGCTCCCTCGGACGGAACACAGATACGCAGTATTTT
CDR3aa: CASSSLGRNTDTQYF

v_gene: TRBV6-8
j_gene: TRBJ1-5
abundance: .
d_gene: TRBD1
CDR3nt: TGTGCCAGCCGGGACAGGGAGGCCCAGCCCCAGCATTTT
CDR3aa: CASRDREAQPQHF

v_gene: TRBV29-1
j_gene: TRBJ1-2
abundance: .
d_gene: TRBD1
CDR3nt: TGCAGCGTTCTGCAGGGGGCTAATGGCTACACCTTC
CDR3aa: CSVLQGANGYTF

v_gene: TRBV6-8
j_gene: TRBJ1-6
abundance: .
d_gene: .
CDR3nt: TGTGCCAGCATTCTGCAGGGGATTAGCTTTTCACCCCTCCACTTT
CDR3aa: CASILQGISFSPLHF